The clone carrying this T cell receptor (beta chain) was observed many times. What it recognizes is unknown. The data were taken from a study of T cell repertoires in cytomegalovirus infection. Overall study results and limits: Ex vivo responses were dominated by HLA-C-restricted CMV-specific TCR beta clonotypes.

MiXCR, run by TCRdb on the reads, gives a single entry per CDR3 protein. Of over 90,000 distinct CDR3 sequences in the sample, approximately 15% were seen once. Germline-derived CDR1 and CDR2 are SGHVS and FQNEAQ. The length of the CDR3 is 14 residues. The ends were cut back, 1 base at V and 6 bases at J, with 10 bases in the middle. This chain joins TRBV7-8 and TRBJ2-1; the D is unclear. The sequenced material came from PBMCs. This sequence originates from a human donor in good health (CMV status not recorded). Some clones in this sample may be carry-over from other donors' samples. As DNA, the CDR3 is TGTGCCAGCAGCTTAGGGGGTTGGGGCAATGAGCAGTTCTTC. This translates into CASSLGGWGNEQFF.